The 7 T cell receptor beta chains in this list originate from one sample, sequenced in a study of T-cell reconstitution after alpha-beta-depleted transplantation in children. Preparing the TCRbeta library involved the use of unique molecular identifiers. TCRdb independently ran MiXCR on the PCR reads; one entry per CDR3 protein. The sample has 150,000 to 250,000 distinct CDR3 sequences; roughly 15% are singletons. The specimen comprised PBMCs from the stem cell graft donor, sampled from the stem cell graft. These receptor sequences come from a human donor who donated a stem cell graft to a child with acute lymphoblastic leukemia.

There are a few counts of this clonotype. The V call is TRBV11-2, the J call TRBJ2-5; D possibly corresponds to TRBD1 (5 bases). CDR1 is SGHAT and CDR2 is FQNNGV in the germline V gene. CDR3 length: 14 residues. The germline V and J ends were trimmed by 6 bases and 5 bases, with 16 bases remaining between them. CDR3 nucleotide sequence: TGTGCCAGCAGTTCGCAATTCCAGGGTGAGACCCAGTACTTC. Protein sequence: CASSSQFQGETQYF.

This clonotype was observed at least ten times. The CDR3 DNA is TGTGCCTGGCTCCGGACAGGGGACACGAACACTGAAGCTTTCTTT. It is translated as CAWLRTGDTNTEAFF. The rearrangement uses TRBV30 and TRBJ1-1; 9 bases are a match to TRBD1. CDR3 length: 15 residues. With 5 bases clipped from V and 1 base from J, the junction kept 8 bases outside the gene matches. The V gene's germline CDR1 is GTSNPN and CDR2 SVGIG (reference sequence).

This chain joins TRBV5-1 and TRBJ2-5, with D unresolved. CDR1 and CDR2 from the germline V gene are SGHRS and YFSETQ. The V end lost 5 bases, the J end lost 4 bases, and 12 bases lay between the germline ends. This CDR3 is 13 amino acids long. In DNA, the CDR3 is TGCGCCAGCAGAATGGACGCTCGAGAGACCCAGTACTTC. It is translated as CASRMDARETQYF.

The sample holds many counts of this clonotype. The J gene is TRBJ2-1, the V gene TRBV5-1, with D perhaps given as TRBD1 or TRBD2 (5 bases each). The CDR3 spans 16 residues. Germline V gene sequence: CDR1 SGHRS, CDR2 YFSETQ. V was shortened by 0 bases and J by 3 bases, with 13 bases between the two germline ends. The CDR3 spells CASSLASGTRYNEQFF. The DNA for the CDR3 is TGCGCCAGCAGCTTGGCCTCTGGGACCCGCTACAATGAGCAGTTCTTC.

For this clonotype: It may be a read error: a sequence one base away is much more abundant. V is TRBV6-1 and J is TRBJ2-7; maybe TRBD2 (5 bases). Germline CDR1 and CDR2: MNHNS and SASEGT. V lost 7 bases to trimming and J lost 6 bases, with 19 bases between them. This CDR3 contains 14 residues. The CDR3 reads CASNLRGGSVEQYF. DNA for the CDR3: TGTGCCAGCAATCTTCGGGGTGGTTCGGTCGAGCAGTACTTC.

This clonotype was picked up many times. The J gene is TRBJ1-1, the V gene TRBV4-1, with D possibly matching TRBD1 (5 bases). Germline values: CDR1 MGHRA, CDR2 YSYEKL. The CDR3 runs to 19 residues. V lost 4 bases and J lost 0, with 24 bases in between. This chain's CDR3 is CASSPEESDLWGLNTEAFF. CDR3 DNA sequence: TGCGCCAGCAGCCCAGAAGAATCCGATTTATGGGGCCTGAACACTGAAGCTTTCTTT.

This clonotype was detected ten times or more. CDR3 residues: CASSLRGAQPQHF. The DNA for the CDR3 is TGTGCCAGCAGCTTGCGCGGAGCACAGCCCCAGCATTTT. This rearrangement joins TRBV5-5 to TRBJ1-5, with unresolved D. Trimming took off 1 base at V and 7 bases at J, with 9 bases between the two ends. CDR1 and CDR2 (germline): SGHKS, YYEKEE (reference sequence). The CDR3 is 13 residues long.